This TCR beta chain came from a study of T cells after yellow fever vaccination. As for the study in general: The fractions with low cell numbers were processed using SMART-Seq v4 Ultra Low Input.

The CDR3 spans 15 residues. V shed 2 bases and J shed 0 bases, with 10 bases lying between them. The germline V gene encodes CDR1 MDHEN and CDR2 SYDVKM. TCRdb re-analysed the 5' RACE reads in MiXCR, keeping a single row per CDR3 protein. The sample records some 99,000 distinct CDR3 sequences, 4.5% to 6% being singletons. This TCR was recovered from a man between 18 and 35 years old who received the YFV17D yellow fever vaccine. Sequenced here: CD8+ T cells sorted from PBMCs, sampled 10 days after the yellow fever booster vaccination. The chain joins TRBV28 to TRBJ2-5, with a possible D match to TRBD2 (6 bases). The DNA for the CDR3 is TGTGCCAGCAGTTTAGTTCGGGAGAACCAAGAGACCCAGTACTTC. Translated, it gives CASSLVRENQETQYF.